The entry below describes one T cell receptor (beta chain). What it binds is unknown. The entry originates in a study of beta chain features in type 1 diabetes. Looking at the study overall: Healthy donors, compared against patients, showed similar age, gender and cell yields. Findings and caveats of the study: Shortening that was moderate but significant affected the TCRB CDR3s of Type 1 diabetes patients in all four CD4+ subsets. Diminished insertions and augmented deletions at VDJ junctions characterized type 1 diabetes patients.

Expressed TCRB transcripts were sequenced, since all the RNA that had been isolated was reverse transcribed. The assay was immunoSEQ multiplex PCR, and TCRdb's table has in-frame clones only and misses some. The data show about 290,000 clones, with around 7.3% seen just once and roughly 1% held by the top ten. Trimming took off 1 base at V and 7 bases at J, with 17 bases between the two ends. Germline-derived CDR1 and CDR2 are MGHRA and YSYEKL. CDR3 length: 16 amino acids. The sequencing input was central memory CD4+ T cells from blood. The TCR was taken from a woman younger than 35 in good health. V is TRBV4-1 and J is TRBJ2-1; D is perhaps TRBD1 (5 bases). CDR3 sequence (DNA): TGCGCCAGCAGCCAAGGTCTGAGCAGGGCCTCAAATGAGCAGTTCTTC. As protein: CASSQGLSRASNEQFF.